This TCR beta chain was sequenced for a study of T cells after yellow fever vaccination. The CDR3 covers 13 residues. J lost 3 bases, V lost 8 bases, and 4 bases had no gene match. Germline CDR1 reads MNHNS; CDR2 reads SASEGT. This clonotype was observed a few times. Its antigen is unidentified. Overall study findings and caveats: The booster saw the reappearance of most primary-vaccination clones (about 95% CD4, 88% CD8). Researchers noted that a small share of clonotypes showed up in both CD4 and CD8 compartments.

UMIs were added to TCR cDNA along with a universal primer site when it was made by 5'RACE template switching. MiXCR was run by TCRdb on the 5' RACE reads, yielding one entry per CDR3 protein. The repertoire includes 310,000 or so distinct CDR3 sequences, 6.8% of them detected once, and over 15% sits in the top ten. The sequences come from PBMCs, collected more than 40 days after the first yellow fever vaccination. The source of this sequence is a man between 18 and 29 years old who received the YFV17D yellow fever vaccine. The rearrangement links TRBV6-1 to TRBJ2-3; 8 bases line up with TRBD2. DNA for the CDR3: TGTGCCAGCGGATCTAGCGGGACAGATACGCAGTATTTT. Amino acids: CASGSSGTDTQYF.